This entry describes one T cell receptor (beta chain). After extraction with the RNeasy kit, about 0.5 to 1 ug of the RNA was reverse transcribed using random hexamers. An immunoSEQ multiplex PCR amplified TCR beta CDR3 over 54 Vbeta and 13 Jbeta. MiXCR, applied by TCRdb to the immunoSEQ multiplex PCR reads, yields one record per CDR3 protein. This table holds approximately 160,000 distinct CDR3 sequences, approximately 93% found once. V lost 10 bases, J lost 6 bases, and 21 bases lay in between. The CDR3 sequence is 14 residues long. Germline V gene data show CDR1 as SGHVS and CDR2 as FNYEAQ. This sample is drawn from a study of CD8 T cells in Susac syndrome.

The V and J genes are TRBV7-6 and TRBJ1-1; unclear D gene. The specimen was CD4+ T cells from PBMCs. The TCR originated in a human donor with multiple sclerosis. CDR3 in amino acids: CATTYTANGAEAFF. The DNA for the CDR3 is TGTGCCACAACCTATACGGCGAATGGGGCTGAAGCTTTCTTT.